The T cell receptor (beta chain) described here comes from a study of T cell responses to AZD1222 COVID-19 vaccine. Study details: Pooled in the analysis were second doses at about 4 or about 12 weeks.

Trimming removed 1 base from V and 0 bases from J, with 8 bases in between. Germline CDR1 reads SGHNT; CDR2 reads YYREEE (reference sequence). This CDR3 has 14 residues. A note on this clone: Its target is unknown.

Study-wide results and limits: Rises in breadth and depth of Spike-specific TCRs came after two AZD1222 doses. Sampled repertoires all dated from after the peak T cell response.

Libraries were prepared by immunoSEQ multiplex PCR; TCRdb keeps only in-frame clonotypes and omits some of them. This sample yields 70,000 to 90,000 clones, of which 70% to 85% are seen a single time; around a fifth belongs to the top ten. This TCR was recovered from an adult in good health. Here the sequenced sample was peripheral blood, taken on day 0 of AZD1222 vaccination. The chain combines TRBV5-4 with TRBJ2-7, with D possibly matching TRBD1 (6 bases). The CDR3 DNA is TGTGCCAGCAGCTTGTGGGGGCTCTCCTACGAGCAGTACTTC. Its translation: CASSLWGLSYEQYF.